Listed below are T cell receptor beta chains from one sample, sequenced in a study of blood T cells in healthy people across ages. TCRdb called the 5' RACE reads again in MiXCR, with one record for every CDR3 protein. Of around 690,000 distinct CDR3 sequences in the sample, roughly 53% are singletons; the top ten hold over 30%. The material sequenced was blood. The receptors were gathered from a man in his fifties or sixties in good health. CDR3s include the opening cysteine and the closing phenylalanine or tryptophan. Each record gives: V gene, D gene, J gene, clone size, CDR3 DNA, CDR3 protein. The D gene is left open where the match is weak. Some rows have no size entry. The others give once, few or many, or a class for an expanded clone.

TRBV2,TRBD1,TRBJ1-2,once,TGTGCCAGCAGTTCGACAGGGAACGATGGCTACACCTTC,CASSSTGNDGYTF
TRBV4-2,.,TRBJ2-4,many,TGTGCCAGCAGCCAAGATCGGTCGACAGCTCAGTACTTC,CASSQDRSTAQYF
TRBV28,TRBD1,TRBJ2-1,.,TGTGCCAGCAGTTTATGGGGACAGTACAATGAGCAGTTCTTC,CASSLWGQYNEQFF
TRBV6-5,TRBD2,TRBJ2-1,.,TGTGCCAGCAGTACTCTAGCGGGGGGGAAGAATGAGCAGTTCTTC,CASSTLAGGKNEQFF
TRBV20-1,TRBD2,TRBJ2-1,.,TGCAGTGCCCCGGGACTAGCGGGGGACTCCTACAATGAGCAGTTCTTC,CSAPGLAGDSYNEQFF
TRBV18,.,TRBJ2-1,few,TGTGCCAGCTCACCACTGGCTAGTCCCGGGGGCAATGAGCAGTTCTTC,CASSPLASPGGNEQFF
TRBV5-1,.,TRBJ1-2,.,TGCGCCAGCAGCCCGGGGGGGGCAGGAGCTAACTATGGCTACACCTTC,CASSPGGAGANYGYTF
TRBV3-1,.,TRBJ1-2,.,TGTGCCAGCAGCACGGGAGTTGACTATGGCTACACCTTC,CASSTGVDYGYTF
TRBV20-1,.,TRBJ1-1,.,TGCAGTGCTACTGACCTCCTCTACACTGAAGCTTTCTTT,CSATDLLYTEAFF
TRBV20-1,TRBD1,TRBJ1-2,few,TGCAGTGCCGGACAGGGAAGCTATGGCTACACCTTC,CSAGQGSYGYTF
TRBV11-3,.,TRBJ2-1,.,TGTGCCAGCAGCTTAGGAGGCGGCAACCCGAATGAGCAGTTCTTC,CASSLGGGNPNEQFF